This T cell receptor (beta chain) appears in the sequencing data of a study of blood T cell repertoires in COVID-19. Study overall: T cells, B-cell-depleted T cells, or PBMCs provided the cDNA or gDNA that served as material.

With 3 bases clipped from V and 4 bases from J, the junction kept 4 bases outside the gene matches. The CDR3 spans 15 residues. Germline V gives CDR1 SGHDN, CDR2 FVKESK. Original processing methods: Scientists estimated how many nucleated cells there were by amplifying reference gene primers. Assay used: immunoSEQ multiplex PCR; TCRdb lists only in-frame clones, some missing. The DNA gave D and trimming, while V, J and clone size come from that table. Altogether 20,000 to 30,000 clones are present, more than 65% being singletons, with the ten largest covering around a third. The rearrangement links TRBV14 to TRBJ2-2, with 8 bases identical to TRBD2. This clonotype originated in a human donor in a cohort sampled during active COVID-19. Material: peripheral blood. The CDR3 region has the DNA TGTGCCAGCAGCCAGCGACTAGCGAGCACCGGGGAGCTGTTTTTT. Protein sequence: CASSQRLASTGELFF.